This TCR beta chain was recorded in a study of CD8+CD57+ T cells in acquired aplastic anemia. General study results and limits: It was found that roughly 31 CD8+ CDR3 sequences were shared between patients and controls.

The CDR3 covers 14 residues. V was clipped by 0 bases and J by 5 bases, with 8 bases between them. Germline assignment: CDR1 LGHDT and CDR2 YNNKEL (reference sequence). Profiles of TCR beta VDJ and CDR3 were generated from a genomic DNA template. Via MiXCR, TCRdb re-called the reads, giving one row per CDR3 protein. The sample comprises about 200,000 distinct CDR3 sequences, 30% to 40% of which are singletons, and roughly 1.1% rests with the top ten. A note on this clonotype: Its specificity is not known.

The receptor's source is a human donor in good health, serving as a control. The chain uses TRBV3-1 and TRBJ1-5; the D is unclear. The specimen was sorted CD4+, CD8+, or CD8+CD57+ T cells (not recorded which) from PBMCs. CDR3 sequence reads: CASSQDNSYQPQHF. The CDR3 DNA follows: TGTGCCAGCAGCCAAGATAACAGCTATCAGCCCCAGCATTTT.